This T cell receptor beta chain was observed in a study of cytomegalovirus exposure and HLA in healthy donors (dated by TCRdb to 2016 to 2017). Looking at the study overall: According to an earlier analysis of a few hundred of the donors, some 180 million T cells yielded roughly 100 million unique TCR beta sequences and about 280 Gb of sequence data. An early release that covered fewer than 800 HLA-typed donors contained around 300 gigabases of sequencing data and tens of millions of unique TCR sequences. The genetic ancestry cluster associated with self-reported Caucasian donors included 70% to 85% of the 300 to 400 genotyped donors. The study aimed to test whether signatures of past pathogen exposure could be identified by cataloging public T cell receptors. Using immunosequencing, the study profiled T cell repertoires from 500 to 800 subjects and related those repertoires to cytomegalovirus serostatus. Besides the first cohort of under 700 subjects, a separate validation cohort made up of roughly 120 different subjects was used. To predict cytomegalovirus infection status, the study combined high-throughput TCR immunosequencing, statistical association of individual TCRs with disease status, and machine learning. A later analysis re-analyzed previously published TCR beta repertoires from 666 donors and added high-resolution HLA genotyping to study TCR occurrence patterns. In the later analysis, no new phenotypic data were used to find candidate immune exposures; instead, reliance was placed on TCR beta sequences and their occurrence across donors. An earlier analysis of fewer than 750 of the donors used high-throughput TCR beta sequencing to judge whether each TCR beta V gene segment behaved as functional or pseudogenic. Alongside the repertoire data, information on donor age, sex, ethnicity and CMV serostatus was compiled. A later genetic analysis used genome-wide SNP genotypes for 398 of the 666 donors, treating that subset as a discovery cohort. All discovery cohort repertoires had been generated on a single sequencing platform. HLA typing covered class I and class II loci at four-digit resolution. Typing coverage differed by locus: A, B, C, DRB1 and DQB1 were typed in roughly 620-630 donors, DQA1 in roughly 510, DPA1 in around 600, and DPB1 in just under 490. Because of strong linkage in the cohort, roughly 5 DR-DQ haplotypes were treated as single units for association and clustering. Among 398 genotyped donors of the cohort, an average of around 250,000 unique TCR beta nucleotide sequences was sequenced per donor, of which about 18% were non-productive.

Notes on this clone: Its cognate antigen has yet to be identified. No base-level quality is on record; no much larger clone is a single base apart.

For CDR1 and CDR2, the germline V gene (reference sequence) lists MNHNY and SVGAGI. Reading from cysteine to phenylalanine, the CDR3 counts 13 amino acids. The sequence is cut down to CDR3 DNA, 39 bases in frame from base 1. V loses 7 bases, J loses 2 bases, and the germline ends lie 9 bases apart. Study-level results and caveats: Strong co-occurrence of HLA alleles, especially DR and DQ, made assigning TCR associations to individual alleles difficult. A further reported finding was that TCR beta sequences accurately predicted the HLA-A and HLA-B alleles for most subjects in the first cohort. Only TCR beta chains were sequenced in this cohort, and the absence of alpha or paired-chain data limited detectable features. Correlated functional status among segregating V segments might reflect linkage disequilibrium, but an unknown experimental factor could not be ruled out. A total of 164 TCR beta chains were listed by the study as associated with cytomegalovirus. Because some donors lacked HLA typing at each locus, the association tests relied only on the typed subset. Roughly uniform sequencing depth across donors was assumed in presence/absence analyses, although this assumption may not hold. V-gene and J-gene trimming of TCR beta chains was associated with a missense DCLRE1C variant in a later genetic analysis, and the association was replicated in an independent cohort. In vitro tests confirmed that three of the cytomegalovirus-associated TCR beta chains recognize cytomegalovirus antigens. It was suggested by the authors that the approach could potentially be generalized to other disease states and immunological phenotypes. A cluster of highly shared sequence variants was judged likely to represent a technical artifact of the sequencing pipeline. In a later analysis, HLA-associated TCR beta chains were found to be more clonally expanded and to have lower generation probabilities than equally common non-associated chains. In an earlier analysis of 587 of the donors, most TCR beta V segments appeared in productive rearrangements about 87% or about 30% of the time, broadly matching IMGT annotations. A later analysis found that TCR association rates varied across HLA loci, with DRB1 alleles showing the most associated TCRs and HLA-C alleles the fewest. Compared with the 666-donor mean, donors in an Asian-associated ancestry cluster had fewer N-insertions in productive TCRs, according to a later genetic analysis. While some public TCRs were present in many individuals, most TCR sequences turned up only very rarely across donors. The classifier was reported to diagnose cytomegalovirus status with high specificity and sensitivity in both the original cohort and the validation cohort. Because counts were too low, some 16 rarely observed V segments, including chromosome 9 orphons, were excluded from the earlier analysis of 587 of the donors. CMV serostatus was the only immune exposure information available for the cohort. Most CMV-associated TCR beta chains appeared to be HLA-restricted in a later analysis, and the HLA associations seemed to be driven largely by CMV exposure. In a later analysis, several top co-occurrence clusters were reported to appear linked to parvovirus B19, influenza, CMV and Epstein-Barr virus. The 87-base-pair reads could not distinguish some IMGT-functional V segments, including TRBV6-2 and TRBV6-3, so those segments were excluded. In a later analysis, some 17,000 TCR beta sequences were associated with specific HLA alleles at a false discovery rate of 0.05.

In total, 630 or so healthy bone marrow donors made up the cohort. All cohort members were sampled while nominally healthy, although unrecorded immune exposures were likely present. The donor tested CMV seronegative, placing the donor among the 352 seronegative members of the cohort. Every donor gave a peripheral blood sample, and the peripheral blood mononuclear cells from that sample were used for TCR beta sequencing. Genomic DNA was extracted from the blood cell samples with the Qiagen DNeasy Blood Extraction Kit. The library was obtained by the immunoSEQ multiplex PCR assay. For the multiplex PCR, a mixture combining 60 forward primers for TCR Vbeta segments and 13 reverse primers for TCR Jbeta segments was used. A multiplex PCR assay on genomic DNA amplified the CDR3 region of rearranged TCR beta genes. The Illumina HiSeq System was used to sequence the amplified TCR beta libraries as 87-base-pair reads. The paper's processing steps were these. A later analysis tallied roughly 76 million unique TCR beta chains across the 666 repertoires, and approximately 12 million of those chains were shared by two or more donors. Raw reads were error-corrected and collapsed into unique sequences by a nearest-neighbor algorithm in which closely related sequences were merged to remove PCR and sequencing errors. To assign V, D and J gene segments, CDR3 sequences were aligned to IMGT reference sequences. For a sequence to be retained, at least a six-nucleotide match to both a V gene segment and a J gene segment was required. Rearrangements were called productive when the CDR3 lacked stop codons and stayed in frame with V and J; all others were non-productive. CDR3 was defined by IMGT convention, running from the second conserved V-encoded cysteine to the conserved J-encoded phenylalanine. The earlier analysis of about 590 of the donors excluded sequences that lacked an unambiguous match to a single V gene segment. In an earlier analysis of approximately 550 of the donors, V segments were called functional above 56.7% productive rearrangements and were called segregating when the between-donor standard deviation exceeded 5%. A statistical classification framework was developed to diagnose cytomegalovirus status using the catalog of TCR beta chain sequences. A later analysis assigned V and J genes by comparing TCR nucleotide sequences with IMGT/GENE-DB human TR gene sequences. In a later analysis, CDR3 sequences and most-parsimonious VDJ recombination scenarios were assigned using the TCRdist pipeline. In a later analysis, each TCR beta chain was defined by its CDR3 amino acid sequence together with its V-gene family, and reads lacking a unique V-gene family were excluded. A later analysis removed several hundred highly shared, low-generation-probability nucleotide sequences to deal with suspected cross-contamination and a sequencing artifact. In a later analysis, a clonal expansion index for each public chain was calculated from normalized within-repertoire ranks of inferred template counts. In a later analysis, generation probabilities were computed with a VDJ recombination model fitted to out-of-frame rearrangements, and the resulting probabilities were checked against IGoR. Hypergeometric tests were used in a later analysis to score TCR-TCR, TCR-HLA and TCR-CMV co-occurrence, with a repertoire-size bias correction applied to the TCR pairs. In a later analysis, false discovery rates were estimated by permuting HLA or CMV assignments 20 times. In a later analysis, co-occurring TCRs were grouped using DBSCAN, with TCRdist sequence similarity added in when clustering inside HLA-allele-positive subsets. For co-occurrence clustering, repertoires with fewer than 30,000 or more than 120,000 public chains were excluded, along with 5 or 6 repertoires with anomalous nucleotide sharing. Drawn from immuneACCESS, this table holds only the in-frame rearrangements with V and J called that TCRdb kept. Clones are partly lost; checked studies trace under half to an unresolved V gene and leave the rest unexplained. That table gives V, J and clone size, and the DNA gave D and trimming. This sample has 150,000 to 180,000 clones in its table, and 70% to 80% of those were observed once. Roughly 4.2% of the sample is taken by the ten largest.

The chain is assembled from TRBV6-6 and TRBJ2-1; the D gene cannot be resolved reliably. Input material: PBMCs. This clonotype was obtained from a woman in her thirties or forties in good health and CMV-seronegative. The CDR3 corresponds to CASMSEPYNEQFF. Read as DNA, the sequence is TGTGCCAGCATGAGTGAGCCCTACAATGAGCAGTTCTTC.